The 8 T cell receptor beta chains listed next were all sequenced from one sample in a study of post-analysis software for immune sequencing data. Study results and limitations: Roughly five TRBV segments appeared more often in patients than in controls, and TRBV5-6, TRBV5-1 and TRBV20-1 were among these.

Prepared TCR beta cDNA libraries contained unique molecular identifiers. Each CDR3 protein is one row after TCRdb ran MiXCR on the PCR reads. The repertoire consists of roughly 400,000 distinct CDR3 sequences, with about 39% occurring once and the leading ten covering 7.5% to 8.5%. For these TCRs, the target antigens are not known. The specimen was blood. These receptor sequences come from a girl under 10 years old with multiple sclerosis.

This clonotype was observed a few times. The chain links TRBV12-3 or TRBV12-4 to TRBJ2-1; D could derive from TRBD1 or TRBD2 (6 bases each). Trimming removed 7 bases from V and 8 bases from J, with 15 bases in between. The length of the CDR3 is 13 residues. CDR3 in DNA: TGTGCCAGCAACCCATCAGGGGAGGATGAGCAGTTCTTC. Protein product: CASNPSGEDEQFF.

The chain has TRBV10-3 and TRBJ2-5; perhaps TRBD2 as D (6 bases). Trimming took 0 bases from V and 2 from J, leaving 13 bases between them. Germline-derived CDR1 and CDR2 are ENHRY and SYGVKD. This CDR3 spans 16 amino acids. In DNA, the CDR3 is TGTGCCATCAGTGAGTCGATTCTCGGGGGTCAAGAGACCCAGTACTTC. Amino acid sequence: CAISESILGGQETQYF.

The CDR3 spells CASSPVGTGGSNQPQHF. DNA of the CDR3: TGTGCCAGCAGCCCCGTCGGGACAGGGGGTAGCAATCAGCCCCAGCATTTT. The chain uses TRBV7-9 and TRBJ1-5; 11 nucleotides align to TRBD1. CDR1 and CDR2 from the germline V gene are SEHNR and FQNEAQ (reference sequence). The CDR3 is 17 residues long. The trim removed 5 bases at V and 0 bases at J, leaving 6 bases unmatched.

The V and J genes are TRBV7-3 and TRBJ2-7; D is perhaps TRBD1 (6 bases). The CDR3 is 15 amino acids. Per germline, CDR1 SGHTA and CDR2 FQGTGA. V gave up 3 bases and J gave up 1 base, with 13 bases separating them. The CDR3 region has the DNA TGTGCCAGCAGCTTTCAAGGGGGTGAATCCTACGAGCAGTACTTC. The encoded protein is CASSFQGGESYEQYF.

The chain has TRBV10-3 and TRBJ1-5, with D perhaps matching TRBD1 (6 bases). The V and J ends lost 1 base and 6 bases respectively, with 10 bases between them. The CDR3 contains 14 residues. Germline V gives CDR1 ENHRY, CDR2 SYGVKD. The CDR3 region has the DNA TGTGCCATCAGTGAGTGGGGGCAAGGTCAGCCCCAGCATTTT. It yields the protein CAISEWGQGQPQHF.

The J gene is TRBJ2-5, the V gene TRBV7-2; 7 bases map to TRBD2. Near its end, the DNA agrees better with TRBJ2-7, so the J call may be wrong. The CDR3 spans 15 residues. Germline CDR1 SGHTA, CDR2 FQGNSA. CDR3 region: CASSLGPSGFYEQYF. The DNA of the CDR3 is TGTGCCAGCAGCTTAGGGCCTAGCGGTTTCTACGAGCAGTACTTC.

This clonotype occurred a few times. The chain has TRBV29-1 and TRBJ2-5; 10 bases line up with TRBD2. The DNA end favors TRBJ2-7, so the J call may be wrong. Germline CDR1 SQVTM, CDR2 ANQGSEA. The CDR3 contains 14 residues. This CDR3 reads CSVGGLAGVYEQYF. CDR3 nucleotide sequence: TGCAGCGTTGGGGGGCTAGCGGGAGTTTACGAGCAGTACTTC.

V is TRBV5-1 and J is TRBJ1-2, with TRBD1 matching 10 bases. The CDR3 runs 16 residues. The trim removed 0 bases at V and 3 bases at J, leaving 5 bases unmatched. Germline V lookup: CDR1 SGHRS, CDR2 YFSETQ. The CDR3 nucleotides read TGCGCCAGCAGCTTGGCCAGGGACAGGGGCGACTATGGCTACACCTTC. Residues: CASSLARDRGDYGYTF.